This TCR beta chain was profiled in a study of identical twins (dated by TCRdb to the mid-2010s). Background on the whole study: To test whether fetal clonotypes persist, this study deep-sequenced TCR alpha and beta repertoires from monozygotic twins, from unrelated adults of various ages, and from cord blood. To rule out contamination, the twin experiments were replicated at different times with different library preparation protocols.

What the work shows at the level of the full study, not this receptor alone: A weaker excess of twin sharing was found in beta out-of-frame sequences because the signal-to-noise ratio was lowered by fewer shared sequences. Out-of-frame TCR alpha sequences shared between twins showed an excess of low generation-probability sequences compared with coincidental sharing between unrelated individuals. Recombination models systematically underestimated out-of-frame TCR alpha sharing in monozygotic twins but agreed with sharing between unrelated individuals. Zero-insertion analyses could be partly confounded by invariant T cells such as MAIT and iNKT, though diverse VJ usage argued against such confounding for most clonotypes. Because the same donors could not be followed over many years, the conclusions depended on cross-sectional statistical analysis. Abundant cord blood beta clonotypes had fewer insertions, young adult naive repertoires showed a similar but weaker trend, and memory repertoires showed no such trend.

With regard to this clonotype: Its antigen target is currently unknown. Base qualities are not provided; no much larger clone lies one nucleotide away.

Reading the germline V gene gives CDR1 MDHEN and CDR2 SYDVKM. Including cysteine and phenylalanine, the CDR3 has 16 amino acids. The retained sequence is limited to the CDR3, 48 bases, with the frame set at the first base. V is trimmed back by 5 bases and J by 0 bases, and the junction contains 4 bases that no gene match accounts for. Only healthy Caucasian donors were included. Three pairs of female monozygotic twins, all aged about 18 to 30 years, made up the twin cohort. The RNA used for TCR libraries was isolated from peripheral blood mononuclear cells. The method behind the library was 5' RACE. Sequenced on an Illumina HiSeq 2000. A universal primer binding site was introduced by template switching, and a unique molecular identifier was present in the final cDNA, enabling accurate counting of TCR cDNA molecules. Specific primers in the conserved constant-segment region were used to synthesize first-strand cDNA for the TCR alpha and beta chains. To control for contamination, each cDNA library was double barcoded with a SMART-Mk sample barcode plus Illumina barcodes. TruSeq adapter sequences, together with Illumina sample barcodes, were added in two successive PCR steps. Sequencing of the TCR alpha and beta cDNA libraries was done on the Illumina HiSeq platform using custom primers. From the authors' description of their analysis: Unique molecular identifiers were extracted from raw reads with MiGEC, and CDR3 positions were determined with MiXCR. Recombination models were inferred per individual with the repgenHMM and IGoR tools using an EM algorithm. The tcR package in R was used for shared clonotype analysis, with sharing normalized by the product of cloneset sizes. To study raw recombination free of thymic and clonal selection effects, out-of-frame nonproductive sequences were analyzed. Using fastp trimming at Q25 and MiXCR clonotype assembly, TCRdb reanalyzed the public sequencing data and kept in-frame beta chains. Each entry merges the rows of one CDR3 protein and shows their most common DNA and genes. The authors' filters were not applied to this entry. Present in this sample are about 900,000 distinct CDR3 sequences, over 9% of which were seen just once. The top ten constitute under 2% of the sample.

This sample also belongs to another study, concerning yellow fever vaccine responses in identical twins. As the second paper documents: According to the authors, in identical twins the way T cells responded to vaccination appeared partly convergent and partly personalized. The study precisely tracked vaccine-responding T cell clones in identical twins.

The chain couples TRBV28 to TRBJ2-6; 7 bases in between match TRBD1. The clonotype originates from a woman aged 18-29 years in good health. The sample consisted of PBMCs. Here the CDR3 is given as CASSPRQGSGANVLTF. The DNA reads as follows: TGTGCCAGCAGTCCCAGACAGGGCTCTGGGGCCAACGTCCTGACTTTC.